The 13 T cell receptor beta chains in this list originate from one sample, sequenced in a study of T cells in Graves' hyperthyroidism and ophthalmopathy. Amplification yielded TCR beta CDR3 regions, with RNA transcripts as the source. The TCR CDR3 first-round RT-PCR relied on the HTBI primer set. Via MiXCR, TCRdb re-called the multiplex PCR reads, giving one row per CDR3 protein. This repertoire shows 500,000 or so distinct CDR3 sequences, 17% found once; its top ten account for around 17%. Input material: blood. The origin of the receptors is a woman aged 18 to 35 with Graves' ophthalmopathy.

In this sample, this clonotype turned up many times. The CDR3 reads CASSWGLAGGAYNEQFF. The CDR3 nucleotides read TGTGCCAGCAGTTGGGGACTAGCGGGAGGAGCCTACAATGAGCAGTTCTTC. The chain couples TRBV6-2 or TRBV6-3 to TRBJ2-1, with TRBD2 matching over 15 bases. This CDR3 spans 17 amino acids. CDR1 is MNHEY and CDR2 is SVGEGT in the germline V gene. After removal of 4 bases from V and 2 bases from J, the junction contained 3 bases not matched to a gene.

This clonotype was counted many times. The rearrangement uses TRBV12-3 or TRBV12-4 and TRBJ2-7, with 7 nucleotides matching TRBD1. V lost 4 bases and J lost 7; bases outside the gene matches: 10. This CDR3 contains 14 residues. The CDR3: CASSWDSLDREQYF. DNA of the CDR3: TGTGCCAGCAGTTGGGACAGCCTTGATAGGGAGCAGTACTTC.

J is TRBJ1-2 and V is TRBV28; D is perhaps TRBD1 (6 bases). Trimming removed 2 bases at V and 2 bases at J, with 12 bases between. Germline lookup yields CDR1 MDHEN and CDR2 SYDVKM. The CDR3 is 15 amino acids. The CDR3 reads CASSLGPTGNYGYTF. The CDR3 DNA reads as TGTGCCAGCAGTTTAGGCCCCACAGGGAACTATGGCTACACCTTC.

V is TRBV7-9 and J is TRBJ2-5; 7 positions agree with TRBD1. Germline assignment: CDR1 SEHNR and CDR2 FQNEAQ (reference sequence). V trimming: 4 bases; J trimming: 3 bases; junction bases outside the gene matches: 5. The length of the CDR3 is 14 residues. CDR3: CASSYPGTEETQYF. CDR3 DNA sequence: TGTGCCAGCAGCTACCCCGGGACAGAAGAGACCCAGTACTTC.

Many counts were recorded for this clonotype. This chain uses TRBV29-1 with TRBJ2-7; D might be TRBD2 (6 bases). V was trimmed by 4 bases and J by 3 bases, leaving 13 bases between them. Germline lookup yields CDR1 SQVTM and CDR2 ANQGSEA. CDR3 length equals 13 residues. The CDR3: CSVAGPGVYEQYF. CDR3 nucleotide sequence: TGCAGCGTTGCGGGACCGGGAGTCTACGAGCAGTACTTC.

This clonotype was seen a handful of times. This chain uses TRBV5-8 with TRBJ1-1, with TRBD1 matching over 9 bases. Per the germline V gene, CDR1 is SGHTS and CDR2 is YDEGEE. Germline trimming cut 0 bases from V and 4 bases from J; bases unmatched to any gene: 13. This CDR3 comprises 18 residues. The CDR3 DNA reads as TGTGCCAGCAGCTTGGCCGTCGGGACAGGGATTCTTGGCACTGAAGCTTTCTTT. Protein sequence: CASSLAVGTGILGTEAFF.

The V and J genes are TRBV7-9 and TRBJ1-2; weak D call: TRBD1 (5 bases). With 3 bases removed from V and 0 bases from J, the gap between germline ends came to 17 bases. Germline V gene lookup returns CDR1 SEHNR and CDR2 FQNEAQ (reference sequence). The CDR3 is made up of 17 amino acids. The CDR3 loop is CASSFDRGGVANYGYTF. CDR3 sequence (DNA): TGTGCCAGCAGCTTTGATCGGGGAGGGGTGGCTAACTATGGCTACACCTTC. Full variable domain (outside the CDR3, taken from reference TRBV7-9 and TRBJ1-2): DTGVSQNPRHKITKRGQNVTFRCDPISEHNRLYWYRQTLGQGPEFLTYFQNEAQLEKSRLLSDRFSAERPKGSFSTLEIQRTEQGDSAMYLCASSFDRGGVANYGYTFGSGTRLTVV.

This clonotype was counted a few times. The V call is TRBV5-4, the J call TRBJ2-5; 8 bases fit TRBD1. The CDR3 sequence is 15 residues long. Germline V lookup: CDR1 SGHNT, CDR2 YYREEE (reference sequence). V was pared by 2 bases and J by 3 bases, with 6 bases of the junction left unmatched. The CDR3 nucleotides are TGTGCCAGCAGCTTTGGGCAGGGGGCGGAAGAGACCCAGTACTTC. Protein: CASSFGQGAEETQYF.

The rearrangement links TRBV19 to TRBJ1-2, with D unclear. V lost 2 bases, J lost 2 bases, and 9 bases lay in between. Germline CDR1 and CDR2: LNHDA and SQIVND (reference sequence). The CDR3 contains 14 residues. The CDR3 nucleotides are TGTGCCAGTAGTATAACGCACACCAACTATGGCTACACCTTC. This sequence encodes CASSITHTNYGYTF.

The chain combines TRBV10-3 with TRBJ1-1, with D tentatively TRBD1 (5 bases). The V gene lost 10 bases and the J gene lost 4 bases, with 19 bases spanning the gap. The CDR3 sequence is 14 residues long. CDR1 and CDR2 (germline): ENHRY, SYGVKD. The CDR3 here is CANSRDFGGTEAFF. Written as DNA, the CDR3 is TGTGCCAACTCCCGGGACTTCGGGGGCACTGAAGCTTTCTTT.

This clonotype was found many times. The chain employs TRBV11-1 and TRBJ2-2, with D possibly matching TRBD1 (6 bases). Trimming shortened V by 0 bases and J by 7 bases, and 12 bases separated the two germline ends. The CDR3 has 15 amino acids. Germline-derived CDR1 and CDR2 are SGHAT and FQDESV (reference sequence). The CDR3, as DNA: TGTGCCAGCAGCTTAGCCGGCAGGGGAAGCGGGGAGCTGTTTTTT. Residues: CASSLAGRGSGELFF.

The table lists this clonotype with many counts. The V gene is TRBV28, the J gene TRBJ1-6; D is perhaps TRBD1 (6 bases). This CDR3 spans 16 amino acids. V dropped 2 bases and J dropped 2 bases, with 10 bases sitting between them. Germline lookup yields CDR1 MDHEN and CDR2 SYDVKM. CDR3 sequence reads: CASSLGGSPYNSPLHF. CDR3 DNA: TGTGCCAGCAGTTTAGGGGGCAGTCCCTATAATTCACCCCTCCACTTT.

This clonotype showed up many times. The chain has TRBV5-5 and TRBJ2-7; 7 bases map to TRBD1. V lost 4 bases to trimming and J lost 0 bases; unmatched junction nucleotides: 4. CDR3 size: 14 residues. CDR1 SGHKS and CDR2 YYEKEE come from the germline V gene (reference sequence). The CDR3 DNA follows: TGTGCCAGCAGCAGGGACAGCTTCTCCTACGAGCAGTACTTC. Amino acid sequence: CASSRDSFSYEQYF.